Following are 16 T cell receptor beta chains from one sample sequenced in a study of early stage breast cancer tumors. The table came from immunoSEQ multiplex PCR; TCRdb's copy has only in-frame clones and leaves some out. In the table there are 45,000 to 65,000 clones, 78% of which are singletons. What was sequenced was blood. The receptors here all came from a person aged 35-50 years with breast cancer.

The V call is TRBV4-1, the J call TRBJ2-1, with 7 bases fitting TRBD2. The V segment lost 5 bases and the J segment 4 bases; nucleotides outside the gene matches: 5. Germline V gene data show CDR1 as MGHRA and CDR2 as YSYEKL. CDR3 length equals 14 residues. The CDR3 DNA reads TGCGCCAGCAGCTACGTCGGGGGGTACAATGAGCAGTTCTTC. Protein sequence: CASSYVGGYNEQFF.

The genes are TRBV29-1 and TRBJ2-2, with D unclear. The CDR3 covers 11 residues. Looked up from germline, CDR1 is SQVTM and CDR2 is ANQGSEA. Trimming removed 7 bases from V and 8 bases from J, with 11 bases in between. The CDR3 nucleotides are TGCAGCGGTCCGGTAGGAGGGGAGCTGTTTTTT. Amino acids: CSGPVGGELFF.

The rearrangement links TRBV6-1 to TRBJ1-5, with 9 bases aligning to TRBD1. V trimming: 4 bases; J trimming: 6 bases; junction bases outside the gene matches: 10. The CDR3 is made up of 16 amino acids. Germline CDR1 MNHNS, CDR2 SASEGT. The CDR3 coding sequence is TGTGCCAGCAGTGGCAATTGGACAGGGGTGAGTCAGCCCCAGCATTTT. This codes for CASSGNWTGVSQPQHF.

The CDR3 DNA sequence: TGTGCCAGCAGGCCAACGTGGCACACTGAAGCTTTCTTT. Its translation: CASRPTWHTEAFF. V usage is TRBV11-3 and J usage is TRBJ1-1, with D unclear. V lost 6 bases and J 3 bases, leaving 11 bases between the germline ends. Per the germline V gene, CDR1 is SGHNT and CDR2 is YENEEA. The CDR3 loop spans 13 amino acids.

The chain couples TRBV19 to TRBJ2-3, with 7 bases fitting TRBD1. J lost 2 bases, V lost 7 bases, and 12 bases had no gene match. This CDR3 spans 16 amino acids. The V gene's germline CDR1 is LNHDA and CDR2 SQIVND (reference sequence). The CDR3: CASTPEGQPATDTQYF. In DNA, the CDR3 is TGTGCCAGTACCCCCGAGGGACAGCCGGCCACAGATACGCAGTATTTT.

This clone was seen more than once but under ten times. The chain joins TRBV27 to TRBJ1-5, with TRBD1 matching 7 bases. The CDR3 has 14 amino acids. Germline V lookup: CDR1 MNHEY, CDR2 SMNVEV (reference sequence). V was pared by 5 bases and J by 8 bases, with 9 bases of the junction left unmatched. DNA of the CDR3: TGTGCCAGCAGTCCCCGGGACAGTTTGGAGCCCCAGCATTTT. It is translated as CASSPRDSLEPQHF.

J is TRBJ2-5 and V is TRBV11-2; D uncertain. The V gene lost 0 bases and the J gene lost 1 base, with 3 bases spanning the gap. The CDR3 has 13 amino acids. Germline lookup yields CDR1 SGHAT and CDR2 FQNNGV. The CDR3 bases are TGTGCCAGCAGCTTAGAGGTCCAAGAGACCCAGTACTTC. This sequence encodes CASSLEVQETQYF.

This rearrangement joins TRBV30 to TRBJ2-5; no definite D call. Germline CDR1 reads GTSNPN; CDR2 reads SVGIG (reference sequence). Trimming shortened V by 2 bases and J by 5 bases, and 9 bases separated the two germline ends. The CDR3 spans 12 residues. CDR3 in amino acids: CAWSPDGETQYF. CDR3 DNA sequence: TGTGCCTGGAGTCCGGACGGGGAGACCCAGTACTTC.

This clone was seen only once. V usage is TRBV10-1 and J usage is TRBJ1-2, with 10 bases matching TRBD1. J gave up 5 bases and V 7 bases, and 7 bases lay outside the gene matches. The CDR3 extends over 14 amino acids. Germline V gene data show CDR1 as WNHNN and CDR2 as SYGVQD (reference sequence). The CDR3 loop is CASTPGQGRYGYTF. As DNA, the CDR3 is TGCGCCAGCACCCCGGGACAGGGGCGGTATGGCTACACCTTC.

The chain recombines TRBV19 with TRBJ1-1, with D tentatively TRBD1 (6 bases). V gave up 7 bases and J gave up 0 bases, with 18 bases separating them. CDR1 and CDR2 from the germline V gene are LNHDA and SQIVND (reference sequence). This CDR3 contains 16 residues. Here the CDR3 reads CASNPRGGAMNTEAFF. CDR3 nucleotide sequence: TGTGCCAGTAATCCCAGGGGAGGAGCCATGAACACTGAAGCTTTCTTT.

CDR3 sequence: CASSPRRGRGTEAFF. CDR3 nucleotide sequence: TGTGCCAGCAGTCCCAGGAGGGGGCGAGGGACTGAAGCTTTCTTT. The chain carries TRBV27 and TRBJ1-1, with 7 nucleotides matching TRBD1. This CDR3 region has 15 residues. In germline, CDR1 is MNHEY, CDR2 SMNVEV (reference sequence). V lost 5 bases, J lost 5 bases, and 11 bases stayed unmatched.

This clone occurred a few times. The chain recombines TRBV9 with TRBJ1-3, with unresolved D. The CDR3 is 15 residues long. Germline V gene sequence: CDR1 SGDLS, CDR2 YYNGEE. V lost 0 bases, J lost 3 bases, and 10 bases lay in between. CDR3 residues: CASSVGSDIGNTIYF. The CDR3 bases are TGTGCCAGCAGCGTAGGGTCCGACATTGGAAACACCATATATTTT.

CDR3 DNA sequence: TGTGCCAGCACAGTCCTAGATACGCAGTATTTT. This gives the protein CASTVLDTQYF. J is TRBJ2-3 and V is TRBV2, with D hard to call. In germline, CDR1 is SNHLY, CDR2 FYNNEI. The CDR3 length is 11 residues. Trimming removed 7 bases from V and 5 bases from J, with 7 bases in between.

This clone showed up just a few times. The V call is TRBV19, the J call TRBJ2-2, with no clear D. Trimming cost V 1 base and J 2 bases, with 2 bases left between them. The CDR3 is 13 residues long. Germline assignment: CDR1 LNHDA and CDR2 SQIVND (reference sequence). The CDR3 protein is CASSIGNTGELFF. The CDR3 DNA reads as TGTGCCAGTAGTATAGGTAACACCGGGGAGCTGTTTTTT.

The J gene is TRBJ1-1, the V gene TRBV6-5; D not resolved. Trimming left V 6 bases short and J 3 bases short, with 8 bases between. This CDR3 region has 12 residues. CDR1 and CDR2 from the germline V gene are MNHEY and SVGAGI. The CDR3 coding sequence is TGTGCCAGCAGGCAACCGTACACTGAAGCTTTCTTT. This encodes CASRQPYTEAFF.

V gene TRBV29-1 combines with J gene TRBJ2-7, with D perhaps TRBD1 or TRBD2 (5 bases each). Germline assignment: CDR1 SQVTM and CDR2 ANQGSEA. CDR3 length equals 12 residues. Trimming shortened V by 6 bases and J by 7 bases, and 16 bases separated the two germline ends. As DNA, the CDR3 is TGCAGCGTGAGGGAAGCAGGGAGTGAGCAGTACTTC. The encoded protein is CSVREAGSEQYF.